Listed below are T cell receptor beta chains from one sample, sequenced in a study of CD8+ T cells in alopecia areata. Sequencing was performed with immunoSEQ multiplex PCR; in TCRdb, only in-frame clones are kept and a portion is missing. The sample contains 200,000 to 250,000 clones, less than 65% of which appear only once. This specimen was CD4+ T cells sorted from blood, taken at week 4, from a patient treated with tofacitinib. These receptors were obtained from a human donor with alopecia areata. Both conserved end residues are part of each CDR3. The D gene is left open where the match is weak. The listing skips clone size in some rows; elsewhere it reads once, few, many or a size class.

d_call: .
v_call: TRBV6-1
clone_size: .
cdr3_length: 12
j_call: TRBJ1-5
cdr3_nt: TGTGCCAGCAGTGACGGCAATCAGCCCCAGCATTTT
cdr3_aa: CASSDGNQPQHF

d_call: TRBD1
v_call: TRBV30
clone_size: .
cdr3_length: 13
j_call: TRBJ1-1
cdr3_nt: TGTGCCTGGACAGGGGGCTTGGGATTGGAAGCTTTCTTT
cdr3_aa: CAWTGGLGLEAFF

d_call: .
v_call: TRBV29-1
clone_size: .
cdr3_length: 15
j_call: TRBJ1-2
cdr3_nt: TGCAGCGTTGAAGATCGGGTATGGCAGGACAGCGGCCTCGCCTTC
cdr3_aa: CSVEDRVWQDSGLAF

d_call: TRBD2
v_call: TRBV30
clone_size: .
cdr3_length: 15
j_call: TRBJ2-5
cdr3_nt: TGTGCCTGGAGGGCCCTAGCGGGGGCGGGGGAGACCCAGTACTTC
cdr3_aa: CAWRALAGAGETQYF

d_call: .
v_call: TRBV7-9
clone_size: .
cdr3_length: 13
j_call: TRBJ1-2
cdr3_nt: TGTGCCAGCAGCGCCCAGGGTCTCGATGGCTACACCTTC
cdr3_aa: CASSAQGLDGYTF

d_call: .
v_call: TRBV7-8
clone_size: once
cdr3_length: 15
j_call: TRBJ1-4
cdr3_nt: TGTGCCAGCAGCTTAGGGACACCAACTAATGAAAAACTGTTTTTT
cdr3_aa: CASSLGTPTNEKLFF

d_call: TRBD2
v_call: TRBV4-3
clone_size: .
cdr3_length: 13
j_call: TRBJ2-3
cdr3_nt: TGCGCCAGCAGCCAAGAAGAGGGGAGGGCCCAGTATTTT
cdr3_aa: CASSQEEGRAQYF

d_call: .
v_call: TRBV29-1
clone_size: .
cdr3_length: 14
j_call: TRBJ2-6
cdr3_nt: TGCAGCGTTGAACCCCTCTCTGGGGCCAACGTCCTGACTTTC
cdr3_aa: CSVEPLSGANVLTF

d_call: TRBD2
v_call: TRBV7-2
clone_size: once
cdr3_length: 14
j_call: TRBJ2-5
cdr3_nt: TGTGCCAGCAGCTTGAACGGGGGGGCCGAGACCCAGTACTTC
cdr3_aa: CASSLNGGAETQYF

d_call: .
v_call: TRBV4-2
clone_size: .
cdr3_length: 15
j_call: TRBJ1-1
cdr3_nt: TGTGCCAGCAGCCAAGAAACTACCGCGTCCCCCGAAGCTTTCTTT
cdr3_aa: CASSQETTASPEAFF

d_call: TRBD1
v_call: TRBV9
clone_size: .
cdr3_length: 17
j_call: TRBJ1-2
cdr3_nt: TGTGCCAGCAGCGACATCCACGGACTACAGGGGAACTATGGCTACACCTTC
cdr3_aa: CASSDIHGLQGNYGYTF

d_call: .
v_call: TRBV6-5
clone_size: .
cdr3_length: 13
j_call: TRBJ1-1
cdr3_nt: TGTGCCAGCAGCCAAGGGACCTCGAGATATGCTTTCTTT
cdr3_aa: CASSQGTSRYAFF

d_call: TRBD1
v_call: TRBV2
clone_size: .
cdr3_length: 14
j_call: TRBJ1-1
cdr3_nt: TGTGCCAGCAGAAACGGACAGGGGGCAAGTGAAGCTTTCTTT
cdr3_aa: CASRNGQGASEAFF

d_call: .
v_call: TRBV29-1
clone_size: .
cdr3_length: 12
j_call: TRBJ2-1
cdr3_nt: TGCAGCGTTGTAAGGGGAGTAGATGAGCAGTTCTTC
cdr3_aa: CSVVRGVDEQFF

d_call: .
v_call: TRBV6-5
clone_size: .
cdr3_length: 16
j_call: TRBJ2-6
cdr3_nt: TGTGCCAGCAGTTACCTCAGGGCACCTGGGGCCAACGTCCTGACTTTC
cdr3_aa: CASSYLRAPGANVLTF

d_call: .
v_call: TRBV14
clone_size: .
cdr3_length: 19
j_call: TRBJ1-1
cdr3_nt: TGTGCCAGCAGCGTAACAGGGTGGGGACTACGGGGGTCGGACACTGAAGCTTTCTTT
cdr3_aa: CASSVTGWGLRGSDTEAFF

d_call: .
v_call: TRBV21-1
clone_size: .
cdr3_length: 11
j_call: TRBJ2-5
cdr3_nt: TGTGCCAGCCTTAAGGGGGAGACCCAGTACTTC
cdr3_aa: CASLKGETQYF

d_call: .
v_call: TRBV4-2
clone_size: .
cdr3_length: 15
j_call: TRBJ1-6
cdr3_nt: TGTGCCAGCAGCCAAGATCGGCAGGGGAATTCACCCCTCCACTTT
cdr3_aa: CASSQDRQGNSPLHF

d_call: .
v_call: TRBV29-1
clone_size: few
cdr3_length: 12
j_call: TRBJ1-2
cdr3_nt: TGCAGCGTTGAAGTAGGGGGGTATGGCTACACCTTC
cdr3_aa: CSVEVGGYGYTF

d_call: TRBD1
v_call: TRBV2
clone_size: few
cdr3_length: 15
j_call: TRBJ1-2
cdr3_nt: TGTGCCAGCAGACCCGGGACAGCCTCTTTCGGTGGCTACACCTTC
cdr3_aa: CASRPGTASFGGYTF

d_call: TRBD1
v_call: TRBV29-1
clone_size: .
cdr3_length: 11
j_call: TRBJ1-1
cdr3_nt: TGCAGCGTTGGAACTGACAGGGGAGCTTTCTTT
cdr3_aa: CSVGTDRGAFF

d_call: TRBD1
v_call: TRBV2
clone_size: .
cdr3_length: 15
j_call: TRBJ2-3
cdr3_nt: TGTGCCAGCAGGACACAGGGGCTACTCACAGATACGCAGTATTTT
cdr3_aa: CASRTQGLLTDTQYF

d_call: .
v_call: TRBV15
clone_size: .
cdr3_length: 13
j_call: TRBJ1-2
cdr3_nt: TGTGCCACCAGCAGAGGACGGGGGGACGGCTACACCTTC
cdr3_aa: CATSRGRGDGYTF

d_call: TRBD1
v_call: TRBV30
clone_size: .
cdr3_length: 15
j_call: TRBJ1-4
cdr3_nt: TGTGCCTGGAGTCCACCTGATTACGGACAGGATAAACTGTTTTTT
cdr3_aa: CAWSPPDYGQDKLFF

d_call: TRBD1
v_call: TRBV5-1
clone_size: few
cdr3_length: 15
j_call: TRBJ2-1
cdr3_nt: TGCGCCAGCAGCGCGGGACAGGGGGGAGTAAATGAGCAGTTCTTC
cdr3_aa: CASSAGQGGVNEQFF

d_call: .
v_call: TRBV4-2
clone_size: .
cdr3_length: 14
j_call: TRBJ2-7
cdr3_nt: TGTGCCAGCAGCCAAGAAGGGCAGGCCTACGAGCAGTACTTC
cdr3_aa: CASSQEGQAYEQYF

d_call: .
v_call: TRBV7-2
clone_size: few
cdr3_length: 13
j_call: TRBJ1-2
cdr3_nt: TGTGCCAGCAGCTACGAGGCAGGATATGGCTACACCTTC
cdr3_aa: CASSYEAGYGYTF

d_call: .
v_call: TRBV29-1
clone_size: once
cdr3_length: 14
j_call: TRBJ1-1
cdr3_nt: TGCAGCGTTGAGAATAGGGCATTGGACACTGAAGCTTTCTTT
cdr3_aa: CSVENRALDTEAFF